These 25 T cell receptor beta chains originate from one sample sequenced in a study of OX40 agonist ivuxolimab in advanced cancers. The protocol was immunoSEQ multiplex PCR, while the TCRdb copy is restricted to in-frame clones and leaves out a portion. The sample consists of around 23,000 clones, roughly 80% of them appearing once. This specimen consisted of CD4+ or CD8+ T cells sorted from blood, obtained in a trial of the OX40 agonist ivuxolimab. Source of these receptors: an adult with an advanced solid tumor such as melanoma, head and neck, liver or kidney cancer.

This chain links TRBV27 with TRBJ2-7; D may correspond to TRBD1 or TRBD2 (5 bases each). CDR1 is MNHEY and CDR2 is SMNVEV in the germline V gene (reference sequence). CDR3 length: 16 amino acids. V gave up 5 bases and J gave up 5 bases, with 22 bases separating them. CDR3 amino acids: CASSTRGTPNPHEQYF. The CDR3 DNA is TGTGCCAGCAGTACCCGTGGGACCCCTAACCCCCACGAGCAGTACTTC.

The gene calls are TRBV28 and TRBJ2-7; D is ambiguous. Germline CDR1 and CDR2: MDHEN and SYDVKM. Trimming cost V 3 bases and J 6 bases, with 12 bases left between them. This CDR3 region has 13 residues. CDR3 nucleotides: TGTGCCAGCAGTTTGACGGGCCCCCTCGAGCAGTACTTC. Protein product: CASSLTGPLEQYF.

The V gene is TRBV7-2, the J gene TRBJ2-1; no definite D call. CDR3 length equals 15 residues. CDR1 SGHTA and CDR2 FQGNSA come from the germline V gene. V was clipped by 1 base and J by 4 bases, with 11 bases between them. CDR3 sequence: CASSLGTSSYNEQFF. The CDR3 DNA reads TGTGCCAGCAGCTTAGGGACCTCCTCGTACAATGAGCAGTTCTTC.

The J gene is TRBJ2-1, the V gene TRBV27; TRBD1 might be the D (5 bases). V was cut by 6 bases and J by 3 bases, with 9 bases left in between. The CDR3 has 13 residues. Germline V gene sequence: CDR1 MNHEY, CDR2 SMNVEV (reference sequence). As DNA, the CDR3 is TGTGCCAGCAGCGCCGACAGCTACAATGAGCAGTTCTTC. Translation gives CASSADSYNEQFF.

This sequence joins TRBV14 and TRBJ2-3, with 8 bases matching TRBD1. The V gene's germline CDR1 is SGHDN and CDR2 FVKESK. The CDR3 consists of 15 residues. V was clipped by 3 bases and J by 5 bases; unmatched bases: 7. Here the CDR3 reads CASSHQDRVKDTQYF. The CDR3, as DNA: TGTGCCAGCAGCCACCAGGACAGGGTGAAAGATACGCAGTATTTT.

The rearrangement uses TRBV19 and TRBJ1-5, with 7 bases lining up with TRBD1. V lost 1 base, J lost 4 bases, and 7 bases stayed unmatched. The CDR3 is 16 amino acids. Germline V gene sequence: CDR1 LNHDA, CDR2 SQIVND (reference sequence). Here the CDR3 reads CASSIVGDRVNQPQHF. DNA for the CDR3: TGTGCCAGTAGTATAGTAGGAGACAGGGTAAATCAGCCCCAGCATTTT. Full variable domain (outside the CDR3, taken from reference TRBV19 and TRBJ1-5): DGGITQSPKYLFRKEGQNVTLSCEQNLNHDAMYWYRQDPGQGLRLIYYSQIVNDFQKGDIAEGYSVSREKKESFPLTVTSAQKNPTAFYLCASSIVGDRVNQPQHFGDGTRLSIL.

V usage is TRBV19 and J usage is TRBJ2-5, with a possible D match to TRBD2 (6 bases). This CDR3 comprises 18 residues. The V gene lost 0 bases and the J gene lost 2 bases, with 19 bases spanning the gap. The V gene's germline CDR1 is LNHDA and CDR2 SQIVND (reference sequence). CDR3 amino acids: CASSIDRRLEVRQETQYF. The DNA for the CDR3 is TGTGCCAGTAGTATAGATCGGAGACTAGAGGTTCGACAAGAGACCCAGTACTTC.

The chain employs TRBV6-1 and TRBJ1-5, with TRBD1 as a possible D gene (6 bases). Trimming stripped 6 bases from V and 3 bases from J, with 15 bases between. The germline V gene encodes CDR1 MNHNS and CDR2 SASEGT. The CDR3 totals 15 residues. This chain's CDR3 is CASRARGQHNQPQHF. In DNA, the CDR3 is TGTGCCAGCAGGGCCCGAGGACAGCACAATCAGCCCCAGCATTTT.

The CDR3 protein is CASRPYSGSYNEQFF. CDR3 nucleotide sequence: TGTGCCAGCAGGCCTTATAGCGGCTCCTACAATGAGCAGTTCTTC. The rearrangement joins TRBV28 to TRBJ2-1; D possibly corresponds to TRBD2 (6 bases). CDR3 length: 15 residues. V dropped 6 bases and J dropped 0 bases, with 12 bases sitting between them. Germline V CDR1 and CDR2: MDHEN, SYDVKM.

This chain links TRBV6-4 with TRBJ1-6; no clear D gene. This CDR3 spans 15 amino acids. Trimming removed 3 bases from V and 7 bases from J, with 13 bases in between. Germline V gives CDR1 MRHNA, CDR2 SNTAGT. The CDR3 reads CASSEAEGGNSPLHF. The CDR3 DNA reads as TGTGCCAGCAGTGAAGCAGAGGGTGGGAATTCACCCCTCCACTTT.

The V and J genes are TRBV9 and TRBJ2-3, with 10 bases identical to TRBD2. V was pared by 4 bases and J by 1 base, with 3 bases of the junction left unmatched. The CDR3 is 15 amino acids. Germline CDR1 is SGDLS and CDR2 is YYNGEE. The CDR3 loop reads CASSLGLAGTDTQYF. In DNA, the CDR3 is TGTGCCAGCAGCCTCGGACTAGCGGGCACAGATACGCAGTATTTT. The variable domain in full, completed from reference TRBV9 and TRBJ2-3, reads DSGVTQTPKHLITATGQRVTLRCSPRSGDLSVYWYQQSLDQGLQFLIQYYNGEERAKGNILERFSAQQFPDLHSELNLSSLELGDSALYFCASSLGLAGTDTQYFGPGTRLTVL.

This chain connects TRBV10-1 to TRBJ2-1; 13 bases map to TRBD2. Trimming cost V 7 bases and J 5 bases; bases outside gene matches: 20. The germline V gene has CDR1 WNHNN and CDR2 SYGVQD (reference sequence). This CDR3 is 20 amino acids long. Here the CDR3 reads CASTLKTSGGWSRSDNEQFF. CDR3 nucleotides: TGCGCCAGCACCCTAAAGACTAGCGGGGGGTGGTCGCGATCGGACAATGAGCAGTTCTTC.

By frequency in the sample, this clone is large. The chain is built from TRBV9 and TRBJ1-1; D ambiguous. The CDR3 has 14 residues. Germline lookup yields CDR1 SGDLS and CDR2 YYNGEE. The V end lost 5 bases, the J end lost 0 bases, and 11 bases lay between the germline ends. CDR3 bases: TGTGCCAGCAGTCTCGGCCTCATGAACACTGAAGCTTTCTTT. Translated, it gives CASSLGLMNTEAFF.

This chain joins TRBV9 and TRBJ2-7; no clear D. V lost 0 bases and J lost 3, with 10 bases in between. In germline, CDR1 is SGDLS, CDR2 YYNGEE. The CDR3 has 14 amino acids. The CDR3 is CASSVAQLGYEQYF. The CDR3 DNA sequence: TGTGCCAGCAGCGTAGCTCAGCTGGGCTACGAGCAGTACTTC.

V gene TRBV2 combines with J gene TRBJ2-3; D possibly uses TRBD1 or TRBD2 (5 bases each). The germline gives CDR1 SNHLY, CDR2 FYNNEI. This CDR3 is 14 amino acids long. V gave up 5 bases and J gave up 2 bases, with 11 bases separating them. The CDR3 DNA reads TGTGCCAGCAGTCCGGGACGTAACACAGATACGCAGTATTTT. Amino acids: CASSPGRNTDTQYF.

There are a few counts of this clone. The J gene is TRBJ1-5, the V gene TRBV5-1; TRBD1 might be the D (6 bases). The germline V gene encodes CDR1 SGHRS and CDR2 YFSETQ. This CDR3 region has 15 residues. With 4 bases removed from V and 7 bases from J, the gap between germline ends came to 18 bases. This CDR3 is CASSVGGAQGQPQHF. The CDR3 DNA sequence: TGCGCCAGCAGCGTCGGGGGGGCGCAGGGGCAGCCCCAGCATTTT.

This clone was recorded once. The chain links TRBV5-6 to TRBJ2-7, with D hard to call. CDR1 SGHDT and CDR2 YYEEEE come from the germline V gene. This CDR3 is 13 amino acids long. The V and J ends lost 4 bases and 9 bases respectively, with 17 bases between them. The CDR3 DNA sequence: TGTGCCAGCAGCGGACGGGCGGCCCGCGGGCAGTACTTC. Translating gives CASSGRAARGQYF.

The chain links TRBV28 to TRBJ2-1, with D hard to call. Germline V gene data show CDR1 as MDHEN and CDR2 as SYDVKM. The germline V and J ends were trimmed by 2 bases and 1 base, with 15 bases remaining between them. CDR3 length equals 17 residues. CDR3 loop: CASSLNSEVNSYNEQFF. The CDR3 DNA is TGTGCCAGCAGTTTAAATTCCGAGGTGAATTCCTACAATGAGCAGTTCTTC.

The chain uses TRBV5-6 and TRBJ2-1, with a possible D match to TRBD1 (5 bases). CDR1 is SGHDT and CDR2 is YYEEEE in the germline V gene. This CDR3 contains 15 residues. V was shortened by 4 bases and J by 0 bases, with 11 bases between the two germline ends. CDR3: CASSQTGHSYNEQFF. CDR3 DNA sequence: TGTGCCAGCAGCCAAACAGGTCACTCCTACAATGAGCAGTTCTTC.

This clone occurred many times. V gene TRBV27 combines with J gene TRBJ2-1; perhaps TRBD2 as D (6 bases). V dropped 0 bases and J dropped 6 bases, with 12 bases sitting between them. The CDR3 length is 15 residues. Germline V lookup: CDR1 MNHEY, CDR2 SMNVEV (reference sequence). The CDR3 coding sequence is TGTGCCAGCAGTTTATCCGGGGGATTAGGCAATGAGCAGTTCTTC. It encodes CASSLSGGLGNEQFF.

The chain combines TRBV7-8 with TRBJ2-1; D remains unclear. Germline V gene data show CDR1 as SGHVS and CDR2 as FQNEAQ. V was shortened by 10 bases and J by 10 bases, with 23 bases between the two germline ends. The CDR3 extends over 14 amino acids. In DNA form, the CDR3 reads TGTGCCACCTTACCGGGCTCCCTCCTGTTGGAGCAGTTCTTC. It specifies CATLPGSLLLEQFF.

The chain recombines TRBV5-5 with TRBJ2-7, with 7 positions matching TRBD2. Germline CDR1 reads SGHKS; CDR2 reads YYEKEE (reference sequence). The CDR3 totals 15 residues. V lost 4 bases and J lost 5; bases outside the gene matches: 12. The CDR3 DNA reads TGTGCCAGCAGCCGTGGGGCTAGCGGCGCCAACGAGCAGTACTTC. Residues: CASSRGASGANEQYF.

The chain links TRBV13 to TRBJ2-7; D is unclear. The CDR3 length is 12 residues. The V end lost 2 bases, the J end lost 6 bases, and 8 bases lay between the germline ends. From germline, CDR1 is PRHDT and CDR2 FYEKMQ (reference sequence). CDR3 region: CASSLTPGEQYF. DNA for the CDR3: TGTGCCAGCAGCTTAACCCCCGGCGAGCAGTACTTC.

V and J are TRBV12-5 and TRBJ2-3; 10 bases align to TRBD2. V was pared by 0 bases and J by 1 base, with 13 bases of the junction left unmatched. The CDR3 has 20 amino acids. Germline lookup yields CDR1 LGHNT and CDR2 FRNRAP. The CDR3 loop reads CASGLVRRLAGAAGTDTQYF. CDR3 DNA: TGTGCTAGTGGTTTGGTACGTCGGCTAGCGGGAGCCGCCGGCACAGATACGCAGTATTTT.

The rearrangement joins TRBV13 to TRBJ1-3; no clear D. CDR3 length: 12 amino acids. Per germline, CDR1 PRHDT and CDR2 FYEKMQ (reference sequence). V lost 1 base, J lost 5 bases, and 3 bases lay in between. For the CDR3, the DNA is TGTGCCAGCAGCTTAGACCGAAACACCATATATTTT. This codes for CASSLDRNTIYF.